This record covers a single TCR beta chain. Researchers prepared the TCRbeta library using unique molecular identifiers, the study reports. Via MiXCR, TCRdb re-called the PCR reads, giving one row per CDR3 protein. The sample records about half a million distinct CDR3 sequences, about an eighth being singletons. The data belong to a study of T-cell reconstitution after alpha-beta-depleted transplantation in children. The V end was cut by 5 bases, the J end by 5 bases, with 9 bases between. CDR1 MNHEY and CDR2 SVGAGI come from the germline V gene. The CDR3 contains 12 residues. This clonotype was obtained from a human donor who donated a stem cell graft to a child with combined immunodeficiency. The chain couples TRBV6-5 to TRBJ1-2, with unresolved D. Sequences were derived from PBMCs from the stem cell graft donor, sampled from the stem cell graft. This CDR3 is CASSNTVYGYTF. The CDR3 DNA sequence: TGTGCCAGCAGTAATACAGTTTATGGCTACACCTTC.